Listed below are T cell receptor beta chains from one sample, sequenced in a study of CD8+ T cells in alopecia areata. Here immunoSEQ multiplex PCR was the method, and the copy in TCRdb shows in-frame clones only, minus some. This sample yields about 120,000 clones, of which roughly two fifths are seen a single time; 3% to 3.5% belongs to the top ten. The sample taken for sequencing was CD4+ T cells sorted from blood. All receptors come from a human donor with alopecia areata. The CDR3 runs from the conserved cysteine through the conserved F or W. The D gene is left open where the match is weak. Only some rows state a clone size, as once, few, many or a class for expanded clones.

clone size: NA; V gene: TRBV2; D gene: NA; J gene: TRBJ1-5; CDR3 protein: CASSEVHGAGQPQHF; CDR3 DNA: TGTGCCAGCAGTGAAGTTCACGGGGCAGGTCAGCCCCAGCATTTT
clone size: NA; V gene: TRBV30; D gene: TRBD2; J gene: TRBJ2-7; CDR3 protein: CAWNGRGGSYEQYF; CDR3 DNA: TGTGCCTGGAACGGGAGGGGGGGTTCCTACGAGCAGTACTTC
clone size: few; V gene: TRBV13; D gene: NA; J gene: TRBJ2-3; CDR3 protein: CASTIESIDTQYF; CDR3 DNA: TGTGCCAGCACCATCGAAAGCATAGATACGCAGTATTTT
clone size: NA; V gene: TRBV30; D gene: NA; J gene: TRBJ1-2; CDR3 protein: CAWSVRTSRGYGYTF; CDR3 DNA: TGTGCCTGGAGTGTAAGGACATCCAGGGGCTATGGCTACACCTTC
clone size: few; V gene: TRBV4-3; D gene: NA; J gene: TRBJ1-1; CDR3 protein: CASSQDGFRGTEAFF; CDR3 DNA: TGCGCCAGCAGCCAAGACGGGTTCCGGGGGACTGAAGCTTTCTTT
clone size: NA; V gene: TRBV30; D gene: NA; J gene: TRBJ1-1; CDR3 protein: CAWSVQVNTEAFF; CDR3 DNA: TGTGCCTGGAGTGTACAGGTGAACACTGAAGCTTTCTTT
clone size: NA; V gene: TRBV29-1; D gene: NA; J gene: TRBJ2-3; CDR3 protein: CSVAGRVTDTQYF; CDR3 DNA: TGCAGCGTTGCCGGTAGGGTCACAGATACGCAGTATTTT
clone size: NA; V gene: TRBV29-1; D gene: NA; J gene: TRBJ2-7; CDR3 protein: CSVRGTLTYEQYF; CDR3 DNA: TGCAGCGTTAGGGGGACACTCACCTACGAGCAGTACTTC
clone size: NA; V gene: TRBV5-1; D gene: NA; J gene: TRBJ2-3; CDR3 protein: CASSNGLRSTDTQYF; CDR3 DNA: TGCGCCAGCAGCAACGGACTCCGGAGCACAGATACGCAGTATTTT
clone size: few; V gene: TRBV30; D gene: TRBD2; J gene: TRBJ2-1; CDR3 protein: CAWSGLAGVREQFF; CDR3 DNA: TGTGCCTGGAGTGGGCTAGCGGGAGTTCGGGAGCAGTTCTTC
clone size: few; V gene: TRBV15; D gene: TRBD2; J gene: TRBJ2-1; CDR3 protein: CATSREIAGPGNEQFF; CDR3 DNA: TGTGCCACCAGCAGAGAGATAGCGGGGCCCGGCAATGAGCAGTTCTTC
clone size: few; V gene: TRBV28; D gene: NA; J gene: TRBJ2-7; CDR3 protein: CASRGVSYEQYF; CDR3 DNA: TGTGCCAGCAGAGGTGTTTCCTACGAGCAGTACTTC
clone size: NA; V gene: TRBV29-1; D gene: TRBD1; J gene: TRBJ2-2; CDR3 protein: CSVGTGGLLTGELFF; CDR3 DNA: TGCAGCGTCGGGACAGGGGGCCTTTTGACCGGGGAGCTGTTTTTT
clone size: many; V gene: TRBV28; D gene: NA; J gene: TRBJ2-7; CDR3 protein: CASSVTYEQYF; CDR3 DNA: TGTGCCAGCAGTGTTACCTACGAGCAGTACTTC
clone size: few; V gene: TRBV29-1; D gene: NA; J gene: TRBJ1-2; CDR3 protein: CSVEDRGTGYTF; CDR3 DNA: TGCAGCGTTGAAGATCGGGGAACGGGCTACACCTTC
clone size: NA; V gene: TRBV30; D gene: NA; J gene: TRBJ2-5; CDR3 protein: CAWSVRVRETQYF; CDR3 DNA: TGTGCCTGGAGTGTAAGGGTTCGGGAGACCCAGTACTTC
clone size: NA; V gene: TRBV4-3; D gene: TRBD1; J gene: TRBJ1-1; CDR3 protein: CASSQDVRGPAFF; CDR3 DNA: TGCGCCAGCAGCCAAGATGTCAGGGGGCCAGCTTTCTTT
clone size: few; V gene: TRBV7-9; D gene: NA; J gene: TRBJ2-2; CDR3 protein: CASSGNTGELFF; CDR3 DNA: TGTGCCAGTAGCGGGAACACCGGGGAGCTGTTTTTT
clone size: NA; V gene: TRBV4-1; D gene: TRBD2; J gene: TRBJ2-1; CDR3 protein: CASSQDLGTSGANEQFF; CDR3 DNA: TGCGCCAGCAGCCAAGATCTGGGGACTAGCGGGGCCAATGAGCAGTTCTTC
clone size: NA; V gene: TRBV6-6; D gene: NA; J gene: TRBJ2-2; CDR3 protein: CASRGTPGPRELFF; CDR3 DNA: TGTGCCAGCAGGGGGACTCCAGGACCCCGGGAGCTGTTTTTT
clone size: NA; V gene: TRBV5-1; D gene: TRBD2; J gene: TRBJ2-1; CDR3 protein: CASSLGETTSLWFF; CDR3 DNA: TGCGCCAGCAGCTTGGGCGAAACGACTAGCCTATGGTTCTTC
clone size: few; V gene: TRBV29-1; D gene: TRBD2; J gene: TRBJ2-3; CDR3 protein: CSVGSGTTSTDTQYF; CDR3 DNA: TGCAGCGTTGGATCCGGGACTACAAGCACAGATACGCAGTATTTT
clone size: NA; V gene: TRBV5-1; D gene: NA; J gene: TRBJ1-1; CDR3 protein: CASSLSRVETEAFF; CDR3 DNA: TGCGCCAGCAGCTTGAGCAGGGTGGAGACTGAAGCTTTCTTT
clone size: NA; V gene: TRBV5-1; D gene: TRBD2; J gene: TRBJ2-3; CDR3 protein: CASDWGLAGGGTDTQYF; CDR3 DNA: TGCGCCAGCGACTGGGGACTAGCGGGAGGCGGCACAGATACGCAGTATTTT
clone size: NA; V gene: TRBV5-1; D gene: NA; J gene: TRBJ1-2; CDR3 protein: CASSVGTADGYTF; CDR3 DNA: TGCGCCAGCAGCGTGGGGACCGCCGATGGCTACACCTTC
clone size: few; V gene: TRBV2; D gene: TRBD1; J gene: TRBJ2-1; CDR3 protein: CASSVDRGSYNEQFF; CDR3 DNA: TGTGCCAGCAGTGTTGACAGGGGATCCTACAATGAGCAGTTCTTC
clone size: NA; V gene: TRBV18; D gene: TRBD1; J gene: TRBJ2-7; CDR3 protein: CASSTGGYEQYF; CDR3 DNA: TGTGCCAGCTCAACAGGGGGCTACGAGCAGTACTTC